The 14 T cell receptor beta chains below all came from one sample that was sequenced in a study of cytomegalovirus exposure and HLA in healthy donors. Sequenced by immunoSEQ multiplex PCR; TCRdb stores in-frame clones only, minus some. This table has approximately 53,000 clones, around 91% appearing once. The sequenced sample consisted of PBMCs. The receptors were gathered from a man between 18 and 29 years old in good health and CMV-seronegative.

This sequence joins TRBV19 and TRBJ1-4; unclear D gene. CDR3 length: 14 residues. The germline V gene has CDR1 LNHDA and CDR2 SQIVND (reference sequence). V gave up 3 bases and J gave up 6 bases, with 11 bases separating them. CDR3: CASSIEGSYEKLFF. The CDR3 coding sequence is TGTGCCAGTAGTATCGAGGGCAGCTATGAAAAACTGTTTTTT.

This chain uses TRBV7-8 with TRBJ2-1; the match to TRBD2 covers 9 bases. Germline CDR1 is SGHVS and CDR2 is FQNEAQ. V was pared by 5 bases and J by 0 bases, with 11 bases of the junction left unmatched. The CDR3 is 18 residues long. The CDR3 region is CASSISGLARRSYNEQFF. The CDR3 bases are TGTGCCAGCAGCATATCAGGACTAGCGAGACGCTCCTACAATGAGCAGTTCTTC.

In DNA form, the CDR3 reads TGCGCCAGCAGCTTGAGCGGGGCGGATGGCTACACCTTC. This translates into CASSLSGADGYTF. This sequence joins TRBV5-1 and TRBJ1-2, with TRBD1 as a possible D gene (5 bases). There are 13 residues in the CDR3. V gave up 1 base and J gave up 6 bases, with 10 bases separating them. Germline lookup yields CDR1 SGHRS and CDR2 YFSETQ.

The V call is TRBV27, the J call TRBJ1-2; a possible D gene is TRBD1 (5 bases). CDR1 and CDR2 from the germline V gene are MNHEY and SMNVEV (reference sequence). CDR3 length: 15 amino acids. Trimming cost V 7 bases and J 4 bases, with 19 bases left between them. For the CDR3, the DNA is TGTGCCAGCACCAAGGTGGGGGGACGGCTCTATGGCTACACCTTC. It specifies CASTKVGGRLYGYTF.

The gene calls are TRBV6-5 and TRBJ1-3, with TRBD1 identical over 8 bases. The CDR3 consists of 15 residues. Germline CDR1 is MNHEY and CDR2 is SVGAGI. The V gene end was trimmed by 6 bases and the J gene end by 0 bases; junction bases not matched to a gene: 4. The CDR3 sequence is CASRDRASSGNTIYF. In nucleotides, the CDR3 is TGTGCCAGCAGGGACAGGGCCTCCTCTGGAAACACCATATATTTT.

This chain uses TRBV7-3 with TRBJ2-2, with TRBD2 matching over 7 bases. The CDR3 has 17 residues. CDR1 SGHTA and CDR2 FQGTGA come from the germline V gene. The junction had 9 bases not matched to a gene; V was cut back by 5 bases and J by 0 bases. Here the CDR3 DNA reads TGTGCCAGCAGCCGTTCTCTAGCGGAGGCGAACACCGGGGAGCTGTTTTTT. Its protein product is CASSRSLAEANTGELFF.

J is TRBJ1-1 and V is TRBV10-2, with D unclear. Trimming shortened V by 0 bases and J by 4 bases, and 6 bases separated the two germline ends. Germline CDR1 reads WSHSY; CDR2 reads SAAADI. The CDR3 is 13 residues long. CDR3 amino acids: CASSESRRTEAFF. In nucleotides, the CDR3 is TGCGCCAGCAGTGAGTCCAGGCGCACTGAAGCTTTCTTT.

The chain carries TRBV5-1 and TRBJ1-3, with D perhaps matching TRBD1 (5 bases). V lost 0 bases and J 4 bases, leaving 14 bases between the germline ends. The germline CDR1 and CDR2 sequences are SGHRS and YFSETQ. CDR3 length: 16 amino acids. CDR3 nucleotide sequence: TGCGCCAGCAGCTTGGAGTTGAGCAGGGCCGGAAACACCATATATTTT. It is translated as CASSLELSRAGNTIYF. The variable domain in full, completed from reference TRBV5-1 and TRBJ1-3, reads KAGVTQTPRYLIKTRGQQVTLSCSPISGHRSVSWYQQTPGQGLQFLFEYFSETQRNKGNFPGRFSGRQFSNSRSEMNVSTLELGDSALYLCASSLELSRAGNTIYFGEGSWLTVV.

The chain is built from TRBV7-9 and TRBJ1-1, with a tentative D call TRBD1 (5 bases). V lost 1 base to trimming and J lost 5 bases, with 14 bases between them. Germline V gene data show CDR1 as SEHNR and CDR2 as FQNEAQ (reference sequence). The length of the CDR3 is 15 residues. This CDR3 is CASSLGAGRGTEAFF. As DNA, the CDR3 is TGTGCCAGCAGCTTAGGTGCAGGAAGGGGTACTGAAGCTTTCTTT.

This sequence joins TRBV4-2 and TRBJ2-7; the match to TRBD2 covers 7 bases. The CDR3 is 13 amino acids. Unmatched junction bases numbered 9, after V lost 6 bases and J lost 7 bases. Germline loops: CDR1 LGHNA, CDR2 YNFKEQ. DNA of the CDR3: TGTGCCAGCAGACTTGGGACTACCGTTGAGCAGTACTTC. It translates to CASRLGTTVEQYF.

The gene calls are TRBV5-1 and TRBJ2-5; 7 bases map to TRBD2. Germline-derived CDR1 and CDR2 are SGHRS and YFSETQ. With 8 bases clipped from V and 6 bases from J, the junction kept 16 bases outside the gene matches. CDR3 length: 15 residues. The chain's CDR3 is CARMGGWASRKTQYF. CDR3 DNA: TGCGCCAGGATGGGAGGGTGGGCTTCTAGAAAGACCCAGTACTTC.

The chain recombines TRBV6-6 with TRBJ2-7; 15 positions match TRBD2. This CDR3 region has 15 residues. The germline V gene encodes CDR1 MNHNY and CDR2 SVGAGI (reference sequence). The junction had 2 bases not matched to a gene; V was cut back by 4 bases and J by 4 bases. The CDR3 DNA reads TGTGCCAGCAGTTCCGGGACTAGCGGGAGGTACGAGCAGTACTTC. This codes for CASSSGTSGRYEQYF.

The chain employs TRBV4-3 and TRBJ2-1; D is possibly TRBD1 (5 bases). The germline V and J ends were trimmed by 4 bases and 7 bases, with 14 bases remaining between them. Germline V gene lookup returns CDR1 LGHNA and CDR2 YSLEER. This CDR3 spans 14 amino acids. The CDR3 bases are TGCGCCAGCAGCCTAGGGGCGACTGCGAATGAGCAGTTCTTC. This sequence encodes CASSLGATANEQFF.

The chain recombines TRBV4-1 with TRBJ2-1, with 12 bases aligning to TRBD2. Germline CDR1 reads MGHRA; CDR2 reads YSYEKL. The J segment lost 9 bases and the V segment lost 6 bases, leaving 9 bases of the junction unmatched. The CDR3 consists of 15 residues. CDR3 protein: CASRLAGGRGSEQFF. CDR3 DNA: TGCGCCAGCAGGCTAGCGGGAGGGCGGGGTTCTGAGCAGTTCTTC.